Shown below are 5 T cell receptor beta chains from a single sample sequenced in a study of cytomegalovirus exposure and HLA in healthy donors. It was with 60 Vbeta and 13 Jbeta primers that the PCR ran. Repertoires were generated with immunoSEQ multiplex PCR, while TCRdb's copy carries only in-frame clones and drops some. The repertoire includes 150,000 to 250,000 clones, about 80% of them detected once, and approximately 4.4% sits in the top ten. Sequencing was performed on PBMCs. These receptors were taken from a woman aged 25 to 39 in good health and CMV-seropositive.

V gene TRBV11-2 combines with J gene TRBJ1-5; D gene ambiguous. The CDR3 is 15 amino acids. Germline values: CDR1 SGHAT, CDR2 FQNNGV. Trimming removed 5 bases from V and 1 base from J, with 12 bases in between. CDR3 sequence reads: CASSPDMMSNQPQHF. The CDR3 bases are TGTGCCAGCAGCCCAGACATGATGAGCAATCAGCCCCAGCATTTT.

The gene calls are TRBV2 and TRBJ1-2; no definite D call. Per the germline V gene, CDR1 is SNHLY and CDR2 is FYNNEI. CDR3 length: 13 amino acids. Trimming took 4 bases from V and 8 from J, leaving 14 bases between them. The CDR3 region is CASSVDVGGGYTF. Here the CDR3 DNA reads TGTGCCAGCAGTGTCGACGTTGGAGGGGGCTACACCTTC.

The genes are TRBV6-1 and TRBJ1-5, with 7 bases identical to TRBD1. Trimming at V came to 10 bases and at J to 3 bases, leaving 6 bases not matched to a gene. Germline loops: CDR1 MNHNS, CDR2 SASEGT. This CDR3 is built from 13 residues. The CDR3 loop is CAIQTGPNQPQHF. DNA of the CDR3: TGTGCCATACAGACAGGGCCCAATCAGCCCCAGCATTTT.

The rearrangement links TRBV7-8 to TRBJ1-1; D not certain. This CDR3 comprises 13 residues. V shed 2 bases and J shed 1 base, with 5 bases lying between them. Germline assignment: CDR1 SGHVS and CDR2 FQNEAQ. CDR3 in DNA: TGTGCCAGCAGCTTATTCTCGAACACTGAAGCTTTCTTT. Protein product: CASSLFSNTEAFF. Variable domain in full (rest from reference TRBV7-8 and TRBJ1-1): GAGVSQSPRYKVAKRGQDVALRCDPISGHVSLFWYQQALGQGPEFLTYFQNEAQLDKSGLPSDRFFAERPEGSVSTLKIQRTQQEDSAVYLCASSLFSNTEAFFGQGTRLTVV.

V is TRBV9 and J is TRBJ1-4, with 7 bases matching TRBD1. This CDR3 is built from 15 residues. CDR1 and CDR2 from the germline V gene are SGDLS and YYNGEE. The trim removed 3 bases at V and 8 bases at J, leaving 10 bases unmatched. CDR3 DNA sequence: TGTGCCAGCAGCGCGGGAGACAGGGTGGGCGAAAAACTGTTTTTT. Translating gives CASSAGDRVGEKLFF.